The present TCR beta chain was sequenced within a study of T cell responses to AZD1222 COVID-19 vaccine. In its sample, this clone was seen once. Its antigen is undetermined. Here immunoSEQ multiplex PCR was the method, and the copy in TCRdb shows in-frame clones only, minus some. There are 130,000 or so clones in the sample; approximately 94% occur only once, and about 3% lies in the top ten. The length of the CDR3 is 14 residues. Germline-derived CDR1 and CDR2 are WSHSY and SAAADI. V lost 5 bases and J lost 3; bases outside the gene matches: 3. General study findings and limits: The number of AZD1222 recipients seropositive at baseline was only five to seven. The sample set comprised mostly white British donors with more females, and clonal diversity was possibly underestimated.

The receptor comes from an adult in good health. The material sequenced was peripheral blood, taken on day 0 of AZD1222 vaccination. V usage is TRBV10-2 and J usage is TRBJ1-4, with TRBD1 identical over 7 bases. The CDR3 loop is CASSKTGPNEKLFF. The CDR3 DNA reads TGCGCCAGCAGTAAGACAGGGCCTAATGAAAAACTGTTTTTT.